These 11 T cell receptor beta chains share one sample of origin, sequenced in a study of blood T cell repertoires in COVID-19. Method: immunoSEQ multiplex PCR; TCRdb's copy keeps in-frame clones and lacks some. The sample shows approximately 120,000 clones, around 78% of them seen only once. Sequencing was performed on peripheral blood. These receptors were taken from an older woman with acute or convalescent COVID-19.

CDR3 sequence (DNA): TGTGCCACCGCGGAGGGGTCCTACAATGAGCAGTTCTTC. Translation: CATAEGSYNEQFF. The V call is TRBV6-6, the J call TRBJ2-1; maybe TRBD2 (6 bases). This CDR3 has 13 residues. Germline lookup yields CDR1 MNHNY and CDR2 SVGAGI (reference sequence). Deletions cut 10 bases from V and 1 base from J, with 11 bases between.

This rearrangement joins TRBV2 to TRBJ2-2; no clear D gene. This CDR3 contains 13 residues. Germline V gives CDR1 SNHLY, CDR2 FYNNEI. With 6 bases removed from V and 6 bases from J, the gap between germline ends came to 11 bases. The CDR3 coding sequence is TGTGCCAGCAGACGTGTGGCCTCCGGGGAGCTGTTTTTT. This gives the protein CASRRVASGELFF.

The gene calls are TRBV6-6 and TRBJ1-1; D is undetermined. Trimming stripped 0 bases from V and 5 bases from J, with 7 bases between. Germline CDR1 and CDR2: MNHNY and SVGAGI (reference sequence). The CDR3 extends over 13 amino acids. The CDR3 loop is CASSYSAGTEAFF. CDR3 in DNA: TGTGCCAGCAGTTACTCGGCGGGAACTGAAGCTTTCTTT.

The chain combines TRBV28 with TRBJ2-3; no firm D call. The CDR3 sequence is 13 residues long. Looked up from germline, CDR1 is MDHEN and CDR2 is SYDVKM. Trimming took 3 bases from V and 1 from J, leaving 5 bases between them. As DNA, the CDR3 is TGTGCCAGCAGTTTTCCTGGCACAGATACGCAGTATTTT. Protein sequence: CASSFPGTDTQYF.

V and J are TRBV16 and TRBJ2-7, with TRBD2 as a possible D gene (5 bases). The CDR3 totals 15 residues. Germline V gene sequence: CDR1 KGHSY, CDR2 FQNENV. Trimming shortened V by 3 bases and J by 1 base, and 13 bases separated the two germline ends. CDR3 DNA: TGTGCCAGCAGCCATCCCAACCGGGGTTCCTACGAGCAGTACTTC. Translation: CASSHPNRGSYEQYF.

As for this clone: Other DNA sequences in the same sample also yield this CDR3. This sequence joins TRBV9 and TRBJ2-5, with TRBD1 as a possible D gene (5 bases). V lost 4 bases to trimming and J lost 1 base, with 14 bases between them. The CDR3 is 15 amino acids. Germline V gives CDR1 SGDLS, CDR2 YYNGEE. The CDR3 is CASSPTLDSQETQYF. The CDR3 coding sequence is TGTGCCAGCAGCCCGACCCTCGACAGCCAAGAGACCCAGTACTTC.

V gene TRBV5-1 combines with J gene TRBJ2-5, with a possible D match to TRBD2 (5 bases). V was cut by 5 bases and J by 4 bases, with 12 bases left in between. CDR1 and CDR2 from the germline V gene are SGHRS and YFSETQ. The CDR3 totals 13 residues. CDR3 region: CASRRAPGETQYF. In DNA form, the CDR3 reads TGCGCCAGCAGGAGGGCTCCCGGAGAGACCCAGTACTTC. Combining the CDR3 with reference TRBV5-1 and TRBJ2-5 gives the whole variable domain KAGVTQTPRYLIKTRGQQVTLSCSPISGHRSVSWYQQTPGQGLQFLFEYFSETQRNKGNFPGRFSGRQFSNSRSEMNVSTLELGDSALYLCASRRAPGETQYFGPGTRLLVL.

This chain links TRBV19 with TRBJ2-4, with D possibly being TRBD2 (5 bases). Between the trimmed V and J ends, which lost 5 bases and 3 bases, there was a span of 17 bases. The CDR3 sequence is 16 residues long. CDR1 LNHDA and CDR2 SQIVND come from the germline V gene (reference sequence). CDR3 in DNA: TGTGCCAGTAGTGAGGATCCCCCGGGGAGCAAAAACATTCAGTACTTC. Encoded protein: CASSEDPPGSKNIQYF.

This clone appeared a few times. V is TRBV12-3 or TRBV12-4 and J is TRBJ1-3; D is ambiguous. The CDR3 is made up of 12 amino acids. With 5 bases removed from V and 2 bases from J, the gap between germline ends came to 4 bases. Here the CDR3 reads CASSPTGNTIYF. CDR3 bases: TGTGCCAGCAGTCCAACTGGAAACACCATATATTTT.

This sequence joins TRBV6-1 and TRBJ1-1; D unresolved. Germline V gives CDR1 MNHNS, CDR2 SASEGT. The CDR3 consists of 15 residues. V lost 2 bases and J lost 0, with 10 bases in between. In DNA form, the CDR3 reads TGTGCCAGCAGTGAAAACTGGGCCATGAACACTGAAGCTTTCTTT. It is translated as CASSENWAMNTEAFF.

The rearrangement links TRBV6-5 to TRBJ2-5; D is perhaps TRBD2 (5 bases). V was clipped by 0 bases and J by 0 bases, with 11 bases between them. The length of the CDR3 is 16 residues. Per germline, CDR1 MNHEY and CDR2 SVGAGI. The CDR3 DNA is TGTGCCAGCAGTTACTCGACGGCGCGGGACCAAGAGACCCAGTACTTC. This encodes CASSYSTARDQETQYF.